This TCR beta chain came from a study of blood T cell repertoires in COVID-19 (dated by TCRdb to between 2020 and 2021). Regarding the research as a whole: Samples covering the acute and convalescent phases of COVID-19 were provided by collaborators in the United States, Italy and Spain. The prospective study material was composed of cDNA or gDNA derived from T cells, B-cell-depleted T cells, or PBMCs. Deeply sampled blood TCRbeta repertoires from subjects exposed to, actively infected with, or recovered from COVID-19 were included in the dataset. A freely available public database, intended as a resource for researchers studying the immune response to SARS-CoV-2, is where the repertoires were released. Samples were obtained from the ongoing ImmuneRACE study (first 160 participants) and from 1,254 subjects provided by 6 global collaborators. Sample metadata almost always included a de-identified subject ID, COVID-19 status, age in years and sex. Where HLA class I and class II types were available, the types were taken from metadata supplied by the sample provider, not from assay-based typing.

The junction shows trimming of 4 bases on V and 3 bases on J, and the gene matches do not reach 4 bases of it. CDR1 SEHNR and CDR2 FQNEAQ were looked up in the germline V gene (reference sequence). The CDR3 starts with the cysteine, ends with the phenylalanine, and has 14 residues. CDR3 DNA is the only sequence kept; it has 42 bases, read in frame from the first base. Worth noting for this clone: This clone's antigen is unknown. There are no base qualities to consult, and no much larger clone falls within one base.

Each collaborating institution followed its own protocols to collect whole blood in K2EDTA tubes. For TCRbeta analysis, collaborator samples were shipped as frozen whole blood, as isolated PBMCs, or as DNA extracted from either sample type. The immunoSEQ Assay, a bias-controlled multiplex PCR, was used to amplify TCRbeta CDR3 regions from genomic DNA. The study's processing was this. The number of nucleated cells in each sample was estimated from the amplification of reference gene primers within the assay. To quantify the absolute abundance of each unique TCRbeta CDR3 rearrangement, sequence reads were collapsed and filtered. For each sample, productive Simpson clonality was calculated as the square root of Simpson's diversity index across productive rearrangements. TCRdb obtained this table from immuneACCESS and retained in-frame rearrangements with V and J assigned. These tables miss some clones; where compared with another copy, unresolved V genes account for less than half of the shortfall, and the remainder is unexplained. That table supplies the V and J calls and clone size; D and trimming were determined from the DNA. For this sample there are roughly 100,000 clones; more than 75% appear just once. Around 6.2% of the sample belongs to the ten largest clones.

What the work shows at the level of the full study, not this receptor alone: The amount of clinical and demographic metadata varied by source and participant and was provided uncurated.

Material for sequencing was peripheral blood. The receptor was isolated from a human donor in a cohort sampled during active COVID-19. Rearrangement joined TRBV7-9 to TRBJ1-2; TRBD1 aligns with 8 central bases. The DNA sequence is TGTGCCAGCAGCTCCCGACAGGGGCACTATGGCTACACCTTC. This translates into CASSSRQGHYGYTF.